One sample yielded the 20 T cell receptor beta chains listed below, sequenced in a study of spatial heterogeneity in lung cancer. Regarding time point: sample taken at primary tumor resection. From tumor, nontumor lung or frozen PBMC, whole RNA was taken unsorted for sequencing. MiXCR, run by TCRdb on the 5' RACE reads, gives a single entry per CDR3 protein. The sample contains about 780 distinct CDR3 sequences, 15% to 25% of which appear only once. The input for sequencing was PBMCs, taken at surgery. These receptors were collected from a male donor with early-stage non-small cell lung cancer.

This clonotype is categorized as large. For a library built for alpha chains, this beta chain is a stray read; little rests on its size. The chain carries TRBV2 and TRBJ2-5; 7 bases are a match to TRBD1. CDR1 and CDR2 (germline): SNHLY, FYNNEI. Trimming at V came to 0 bases and at J to 0 bases, leaving 7 bases not matched to a gene. The CDR3 is made up of 17 amino acids. CDR3 nucleotides: TGTGCCAGCAGTGAAGCAGGACAGGAGATGTACCAAGAGACCCAGTACTTC. Translated, it gives CASSEAGQEMYQETQYF.

Within the sample, this clonotype is large. This beta chain was picked up by a library intended for alpha chains and is off target, so its count carries little meaning. The chain has TRBV6-6 and TRBJ1-5; tentative D call: TRBD1 (6 bases). CDR1 is MNHNY, CDR2 SVGAGI, per germline (reference sequence). With 7 bases removed from V and 5 bases from J, the gap between germline ends came to 12 bases. CDR3 length: 13 amino acids. CDR3 loop: CASTSPGDQPQHF. CDR3 bases: TGTGCCAGCACGTCCCCAGGGGATCAGCCCCAGCATTTT.

With regard to this clonotype: This beta chain lies outside the target of a library built for alpha chains; its clone size means little. The chain recombines TRBV3-1 with TRBJ2-5; 10 positions match TRBD2. Germline V CDR1 and CDR2: LGHDT, YNNKEL (reference sequence). V shed 4 bases and J 4 bases; nucleotides not matched to a gene: 6. CDR3 size: 15 residues. CDR3 DNA: TGTGCCAGCAGCCCTCCGGGACTAGCGCCAGAGACCCAGTACTTC. This translates into CASSPPGLAPETQYF.

Turning to this clonotype: This beta chain turned up in a library designed for alpha chains; as an off-target read, its abundance says little. The V call is TRBV7-2, the J call TRBJ1-5, with D tentatively TRBD1 (5 bases). This CDR3 has 15 amino acids. The germline V gene encodes CDR1 SGHTA and CDR2 FQGNSA. Between the trimmed V and J ends, which lost 6 bases and 3 bases, there was a span of 15 bases. CDR3 coding DNA: TGTGCCAGCAGTCTTGATGGGGACCTCAATCAGCCCCAGCATTTT. This codes for CASSLDGDLNQPQHF.

This clonotype is labeled as large. This beta chain is a stray read from a library made for alpha chains; its abundance is not meaningful. The genes are TRBV9 and TRBJ2-1, with 10 bases identical to TRBD2. Trimming took 3 bases from V and 9 from J; bases not matched to a gene: 9. CDR1 and CDR2 (germline): SGDLS, YYNGEE. The CDR3 runs 15 residues. The CDR3 sequence: CASSDERGGRSEQFF. The CDR3 coding sequence is TGTGCCAGCAGCGACGAGCGGGGGGGCCGCTCTGAGCAGTTCTTC.

The table lists this clonotype with a few counts. Within a library made for alpha chains, this beta chain is off target, and its count is uninformative. In DNA, the CDR3 is TGCAGTGCTACCGGACTAGCGGGGGGAGGCACAGATACGCAGTATTTT. Its translation is CSATGLAGGGTDTQYF. The rearrangement joins TRBV20-1 to TRBJ2-3; the match to TRBD2 covers 14 bases. Per germline, CDR1 DFQATT and CDR2 SNEGSKA (reference sequence). This CDR3 region has 16 residues. The J segment lost 1 base and the V segment lost 4 bases, leaving 4 bases of the junction unmatched.

Regarding this clonotype: This beta chain is an off-target read within a library intended for alpha chains, so its frequency means little. The chain recombines TRBV12-3 or TRBV12-4 with TRBJ2-2; D gene ambiguous. This CDR3 has 15 residues. The ends were cut back, 2 bases at V and 3 bases at J, with 10 bases in the middle. CDR3 nucleotides: TGTGCCAGCAGTTTAACTGGGTTACACACCGGGGAGCTGTTTTTT. It codes for CASSLTGLHTGELFF.

By sample fraction, this clonotype is large (0.1 to 1%). This beta chain is an unintended read in a library built for alpha chains; its size means little. The chain uses TRBV5-5 and TRBJ2-3; D remains ambiguous. The CDR3 is made up of 13 amino acids. The germline CDR1 and CDR2 sequences are SGHKS and YYEKEE (reference sequence). Between the trimmed V and J ends, which lost 1 base and 3 bases, there was a span of 6 bases. The CDR3: CASSLHGTDTQYF. DNA of the CDR3: TGTGCCAGCAGCTTGCACGGAACAGATACGCAGTATTTT.

As regards this clonotype: The library was built for alpha chains, so this beta chain is an off-target read and its size means little. The rearrangement links TRBV7-8 to TRBJ2-1; perhaps TRBD2 as D (5 bases). The germline V and J ends were trimmed by 3 bases and 5 bases, with 8 bases remaining between them. This CDR3 has 13 amino acids. From germline, CDR1 is SGHVS and CDR2 FQNEAQ. CDR3 coding DNA: TGTGCCAGCAGCTTCGGGATTAACAATGAGCAGTTCTTC. The encoded protein is CASSFGINNEQFF.

In this sample, this clonotype is large. A library prepared for alpha chains yielded this beta chain as an off-target read; its size is of little meaning. In DNA form, the CDR3 reads TGTGCCAGCAGTTCCCCGAACACCGGGACAGGGGGCTATGAGCAGTACTTC. Translation gives CASSSPNTGTGGYEQYF. This chain links TRBV28 with TRBJ2-7; 12 bases align to TRBD1. The J segment lost 7 bases and the V segment lost 4 bases, leaving 14 bases of the junction unmatched. The CDR3 has 17 amino acids. The V gene's germline CDR1 is MDHEN and CDR2 SYDVKM. The full variable domain, rest sourced from reference TRBV28 and TRBJ2-7, is DVKVTQSSRYLVKRTGEKVFLECVQDMDHENMFWYRQDPGLGLRLIYFSYDVKMKEKGDIPEGYSVSREKKERFSLILESASTNQTSMYLCASSSPNTGTGGYEQYFGPGTRLTVT.

By sample fraction, this clonotype is large. This beta chain is an unintended read in a library built for alpha chains; its size means little. The chain has TRBV4-1 and TRBJ2-7, with D tentatively TRBD2 (6 bases). The CDR3 is made up of 15 amino acids. CDR1 and CDR2 (germline): MGHRA, YSYEKL. V gave up 0 bases and J gave up 4 bases, with 13 bases separating them. The CDR3 region has the DNA TGCGCCAGCAGCCAAGAAAGCCGGGGGATATACGAGCAGTACTTC. It yields the protein CASSQESRGIYEQYF.

Regarding this clonotype: In a library made to pick up alpha chains, this beta chain is a stray read with a size that means little. This chain joins TRBV9 and TRBJ2-7; 12 nucleotides line up with TRBD2. The CDR3 is made up of 15 amino acids. The V gene end was trimmed by 0 bases and the J gene end by 7 bases; junction bases not matched to a gene: 5. CDR1 and CDR2 from the germline V gene are SGDLS and YYNGEE. CDR3 nucleotide sequence: TGTGCCAGCAGCGTAGTCGCTAGCGGGGGGGCAGAGCAGTACTTC. This translates into CASSVVASGGAEQYF.

In its sample, this clonotype is large. This beta chain lies outside the target of a library built for alpha chains; its clone size means little. This chain joins TRBV24-1 and TRBJ2-3; 13 bases agree with TRBD2. The CDR3 spans 19 residues. The germline V gene has CDR1 KGHDR and CDR2 SFDVKD. After removal of 6 bases from V and 3 bases from J, the junction contained 14 bases not matched to a gene. Here the CDR3 DNA reads TGTGCCACCAGTCGATTGGGGGGACTAGCGGGGCGTAGGACAGATACGCAGTATTTT. Protein product: CATSRLGGLAGRRTDTQYF.

Concerning this clonotype: The library was built for alpha chains, so this beta chain is an off-target read and its size means little. The rearrangement uses TRBV23-1 and TRBJ2-5; 9 bases are a match to TRBD2. TRBV23-1 is flagged as an ORF with uncertain function. The V segment lost 0 bases and the J segment 5 bases; nucleotides outside the gene matches: 16. The CDR3 sequence is 19 residues long. CDR3 DNA: TGCGCCAGCAGTCAATCGGACCCCTGGGGGCGGGGGGGCCGCGAGACCCAGTACTTC. Translation gives CASSQSDPWGRGGRETQYF.

Points on this clonotype: A library prepared for alpha chains yielded this beta chain as an off-target read; its size is of little meaning. This chain links TRBV29-1 with TRBJ1-5, with D perhaps TRBD1 (5 bases). The V gene's germline CDR1 is SQVTM and CDR2 ANQGSEA. The V and J ends lost 4 bases and 1 base respectively, with 8 bases between them. CDR3 length: 13 amino acids. CDR3 in amino acids: CSVAGDSNQPQHF. The DNA for the CDR3 is TGCAGCGTTGCCGGGGACAGCAATCAGCCCCAGCATTTT.

This clonotype has only a few counts. A library prepared for alpha chains yielded this beta chain as an off-target read; its size is of little meaning. The chain recombines TRBV4-2 with TRBJ1-1; D perhaps matches TRBD1 (5 bases). Per the germline V gene, CDR1 is LGHNA and CDR2 is YNFKEQ. The CDR3 has 15 amino acids. The ends were cut back, 4 bases at V and 3 bases at J, with 15 bases in the middle. CDR3 sequence reads: CASSLGGMGDTEAFF. The CDR3 region has the DNA TGTGCCAGCAGCCTTGGCGGAATGGGGGACACTGAAGCTTTCTTT.

As for this clonotype: This beta chain was picked up by a library intended for alpha chains and is off target, so its count carries little meaning. V is TRBV29-1 and J is TRBJ2-1; TRBD1 might be the D (6 bases). This CDR3 comprises 14 residues. With 2 bases removed from V and 9 bases from J, the gap between germline ends came to 17 bases. CDR1 SQVTM and CDR2 ANQGSEA come from the germline V gene. The DNA for the CDR3 is TGCAGCGTTGAACTACAGGGCACCAACGGTGAGCAGTTCTTC. Protein product: CSVELQGTNGEQFF.

A word on this clonotype: This beta chain represents an off-target read in a library built for alpha chains; its size is of limited meaning. The chain is built from TRBV5-6 and TRBJ2-5; no reliable D call. Germline-derived CDR1 and CDR2 are SGHDT and YYEEEE. Trimming took off 4 bases at V and 0 bases at J, with 13 bases between the two ends. The CDR3 is made up of 15 amino acids. DNA of the CDR3: TGTGCCAGCAGCGGGGTCGGCACTTACCAAGAGACCCAGTACTTC. Protein product: CASSGVGTYQETQYF.

As for this clonotype: A much more abundant neighbour one base away suggests this may be a read error. Because this beta chain is a stray read in a library intended to capture alpha chains, its abundance should not be given much weight. The rearrangement joins TRBV7-8 to TRBJ2-1; D not certain. Germline CDR1 SGHVS, CDR2 FQNEAQ. The V end lost 3 bases, the J end lost 1 base, and 19 bases lay between the germline ends. The CDR3 extends over 18 amino acids. The CDR3 DNA reads TGTGCCAGCAGCTTCTCGCTGGACGGTTTAAGATCCTACAATGAGCAGTTCTTC. Translated, it gives CASSFSLDGLRSYNEQFF.

This clonotype is termed large. A library prepared for alpha chains yielded this beta chain as an off-target read; its size is of little meaning. The CDR3 DNA sequence: TGTGCCAGCACTTACGGACAGGTTCAAGAGACCCAGTACTTC. This encodes CASTYGQVQETQYF. V is TRBV28 and J is TRBJ2-5, with 7 bases lining up with TRBD1. This CDR3 contains 14 residues. CDR1 and CDR2 from the germline V gene are MDHEN and SYDVKM. V gave up 7 bases and J gave up 2 bases; unmatched junction bases: 7. Combining the CDR3 with reference TRBV28 and TRBJ2-5 gives the whole variable domain DVKVTQSSRYLVKRTGEKVFLECVQDMDHENMFWYRQDPGLGLRLIYFSYDVKMKEKGDIPEGYSVSREKKERFSLILESASTNQTSMYLCASTYGQVQETQYFGPGTRLLVL.